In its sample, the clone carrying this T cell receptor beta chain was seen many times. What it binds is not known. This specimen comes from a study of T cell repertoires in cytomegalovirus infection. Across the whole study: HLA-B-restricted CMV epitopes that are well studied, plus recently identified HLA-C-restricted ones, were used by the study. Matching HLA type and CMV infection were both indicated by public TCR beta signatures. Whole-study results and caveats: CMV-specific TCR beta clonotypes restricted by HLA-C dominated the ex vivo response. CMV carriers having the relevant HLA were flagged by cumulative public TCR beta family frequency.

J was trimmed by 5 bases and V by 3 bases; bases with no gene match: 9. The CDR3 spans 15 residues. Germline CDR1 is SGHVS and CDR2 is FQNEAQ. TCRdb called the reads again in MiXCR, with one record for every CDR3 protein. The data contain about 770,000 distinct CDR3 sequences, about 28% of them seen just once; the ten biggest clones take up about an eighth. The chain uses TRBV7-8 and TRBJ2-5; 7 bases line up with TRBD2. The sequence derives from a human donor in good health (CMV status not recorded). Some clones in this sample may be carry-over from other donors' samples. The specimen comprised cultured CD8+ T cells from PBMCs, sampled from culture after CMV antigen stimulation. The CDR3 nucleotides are TGTGCCAGCAGCTTGGGCCTCCGGGGGGAGGAGACCCAGTACTTC. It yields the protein CASSLGLRGEETQYF.